The clone carrying this T cell receptor (beta chain) has a handful of counts. Its antigen is undetermined. TCR beta cDNA came from about 0.45 ug total RNA, primed with a constant-region primer. ARM-PCR, slightly modified, supplied the TCR beta libraries through three nested multiplex PCR rounds. Two initial PCR rounds of roughly 10 cycles each paired TRBV1-TRBV30 forward primers with a C-beta reverse primer. TCRdb re-called the multiplex PCR reads through MiXCR, storing one row per CDR3 protein. The repertoire holds approximately 310,000 distinct CDR3 sequences, with 65% as singletons. This specimen comes from a study of tumor-infiltrating lymphocytes in primary liver carcinoma. The study extracted blood RNA from unsorted whole blood and also extracted germline DNA. Before the operation took place, around 4 milliliters of peripheral blood were collected. CDR3 length equals 15 residues. V dropped 0 bases and J dropped 6 bases, with 14 bases sitting between them. The germline gives CDR1 SGHRS, CDR2 YFSETQ.

Study observations and caveats: Tumors had a top-250-clone fraction that was significantly higher than blood (p = 0.039).

This sequence was found in a man aged 40-55 years with primary liver carcinoma and hepatitis B virus infection. Material: peripheral blood. The rearrangement joins TRBV5-1 to TRBJ2-3; possibly TRBD1 or TRBD2 for D (5 bases each). Here the CDR3 DNA reads TGCGCCAGCAGCTTGGAGGCGACAGCGGCGGATACGCAGTATTTT. Translating it yields CASSLEATAADTQYF.